The sequence of this TCR beta chain was determined in a study of control samples from healthy donors and cancer patients. Germline V gene lookup returns CDR1 SGHRS and CDR2 YFSETQ. V was clipped by 0 bases and J by 3 bases, with 9 bases between them. The CDR3 contains 15 residues. Clones were read by immunoSEQ multiplex PCR, and TCRdb kept only the in-frame ones, dropping some. This table has roughly 83,000 clones, roughly four fifths appearing once. The source of this sequence is a woman between 55 and 75 years old in good health. The sequencing sample was made of blood. The chain carries TRBV5-1 and TRBJ2-2; D is undetermined. The CDR3 sequence is CASSLDGPHTGELFF. The CDR3 nucleotides read TGCGCCAGCAGCTTGGATGGACCACACACCGGGGAGCTGTTTTTT.